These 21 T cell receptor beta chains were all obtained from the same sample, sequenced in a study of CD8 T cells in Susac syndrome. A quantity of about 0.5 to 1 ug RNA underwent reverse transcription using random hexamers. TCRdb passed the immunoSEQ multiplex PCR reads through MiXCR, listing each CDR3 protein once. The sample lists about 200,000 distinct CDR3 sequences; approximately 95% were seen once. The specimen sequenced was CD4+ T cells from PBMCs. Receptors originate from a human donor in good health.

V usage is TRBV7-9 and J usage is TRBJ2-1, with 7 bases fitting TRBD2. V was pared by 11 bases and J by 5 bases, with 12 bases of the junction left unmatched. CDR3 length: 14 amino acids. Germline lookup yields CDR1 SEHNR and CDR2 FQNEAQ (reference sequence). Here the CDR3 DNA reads TGTGCCCCAACCGGGCTAGCGGTAAACAATGAGCAGTTCTTC. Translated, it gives CAPTGLAVNNEQFF.

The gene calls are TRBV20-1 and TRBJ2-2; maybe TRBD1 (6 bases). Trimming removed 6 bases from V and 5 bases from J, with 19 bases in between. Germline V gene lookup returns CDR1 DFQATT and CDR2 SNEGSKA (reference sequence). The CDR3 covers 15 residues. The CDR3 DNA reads TGCAGTGCCAGTCACGCCTCTCAGGGGACCGGGGAGCTGTTTTTT. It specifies CSASHASQGTGELFF.

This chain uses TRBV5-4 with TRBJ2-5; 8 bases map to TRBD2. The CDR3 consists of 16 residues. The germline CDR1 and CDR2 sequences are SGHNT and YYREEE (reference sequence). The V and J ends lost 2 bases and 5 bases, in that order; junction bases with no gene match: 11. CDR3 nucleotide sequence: TGTGCCAGCAGCTTTACTTCCGGGACTAGGGAGGAGACCCAGTACTTC. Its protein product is CASSFTSGTREETQYF.

CDR3 sequence reads: CASSSGTSQGYTF. CDR3 sequence (DNA): TGTGCCAGCAGCTCCGGGACCTCGCAGGGCTACACCTTC. This chain connects TRBV7-9 to TRBJ1-2, with D possibly being TRBD1 (5 bases). The germline V gene has CDR1 SEHNR and CDR2 FQNEAQ (reference sequence). The CDR3 has 13 amino acids. V lost 4 bases and J lost 8, with 14 bases in between.

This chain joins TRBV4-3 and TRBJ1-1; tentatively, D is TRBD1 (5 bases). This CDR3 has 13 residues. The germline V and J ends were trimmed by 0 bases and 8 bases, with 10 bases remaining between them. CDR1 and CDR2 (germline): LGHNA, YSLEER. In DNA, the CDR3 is TGCGCCAGCAGCCAAGAGGGGGTGGGGGAAGCTTTCTTT. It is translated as CASSQEGVGEAFF.

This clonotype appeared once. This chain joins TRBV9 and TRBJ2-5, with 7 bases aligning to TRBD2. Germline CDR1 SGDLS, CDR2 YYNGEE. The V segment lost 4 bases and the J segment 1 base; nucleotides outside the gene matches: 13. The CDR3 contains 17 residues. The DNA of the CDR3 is TGTGCCAGCAGCACGAAGAGAGGACTAGTTTCCCAAGAGACCCAGTACTTC. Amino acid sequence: CASSTKRGLVSQETQYF.

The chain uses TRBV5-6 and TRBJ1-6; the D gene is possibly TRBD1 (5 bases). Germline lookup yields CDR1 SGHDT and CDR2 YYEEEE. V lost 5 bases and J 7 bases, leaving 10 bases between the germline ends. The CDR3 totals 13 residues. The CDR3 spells CASRGTANSPLHF. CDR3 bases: TGTGCCAGCAGGGGGACCGCGAATTCACCCCTCCACTTT.

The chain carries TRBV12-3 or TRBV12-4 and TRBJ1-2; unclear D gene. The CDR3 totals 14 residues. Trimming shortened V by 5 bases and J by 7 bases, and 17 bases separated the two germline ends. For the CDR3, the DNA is TGTGCCAGCAGTCCGAATCGAAGAGCGACTGGCTACACCTTC. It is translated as CASSPNRRATGYTF.

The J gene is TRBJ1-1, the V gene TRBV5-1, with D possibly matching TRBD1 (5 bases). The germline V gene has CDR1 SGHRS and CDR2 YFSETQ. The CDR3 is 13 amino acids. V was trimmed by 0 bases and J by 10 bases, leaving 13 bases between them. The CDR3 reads CASSLEVGTSAFF. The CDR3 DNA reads TGCGCCAGCAGCTTGGAAGTTGGGACGTCAGCTTTCTTT.

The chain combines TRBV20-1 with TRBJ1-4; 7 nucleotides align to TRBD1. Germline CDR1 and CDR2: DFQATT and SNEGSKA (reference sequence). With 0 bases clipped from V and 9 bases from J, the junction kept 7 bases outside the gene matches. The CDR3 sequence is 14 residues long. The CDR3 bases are TGCAGTGCTAGAGATTTACAGGGGTCTAAAAAACTGTTTTTT. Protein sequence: CSARDLQGSKKLFF.

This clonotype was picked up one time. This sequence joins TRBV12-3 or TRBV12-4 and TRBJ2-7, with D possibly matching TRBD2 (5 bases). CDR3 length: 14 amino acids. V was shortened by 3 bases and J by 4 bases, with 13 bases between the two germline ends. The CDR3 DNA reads TGTGCCAGCAGTTTTGCGGGTGGGGATTACGAGCAGTACGTC. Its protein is CASSFAGGDYEQYV.

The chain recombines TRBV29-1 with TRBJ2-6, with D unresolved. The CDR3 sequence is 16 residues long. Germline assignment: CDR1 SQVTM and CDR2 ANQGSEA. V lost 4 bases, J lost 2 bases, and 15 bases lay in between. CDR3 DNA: TGCAGCGTTGCGACCTACCGGGTAACTGGGGCCAACGTCCTGACTTTC. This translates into CSVATYRVTGANVLTF.

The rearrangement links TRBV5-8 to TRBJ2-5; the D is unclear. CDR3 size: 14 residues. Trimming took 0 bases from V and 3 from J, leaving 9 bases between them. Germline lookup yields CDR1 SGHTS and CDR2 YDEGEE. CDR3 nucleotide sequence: TGTGCCAGCAGCTTGGGGCAGAGTAAAGAGACCCAGTACTTC. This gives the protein CASSLGQSKETQYF.

Here the CDR3 reads CASSWKQGNTEAFF. The CDR3 DNA is TGCGCCAGCAGCTGGAAACAGGGGAACACTGAAGCTTTCTTT. The rearrangement joins TRBV5-1 to TRBJ1-1; possible D gene TRBD1, 6 bases. V lost 3 bases, J lost 1 base, and 10 bases lay in between. The CDR3 sequence is 14 residues long. Germline CDR1 and CDR2: SGHRS and YFSETQ.

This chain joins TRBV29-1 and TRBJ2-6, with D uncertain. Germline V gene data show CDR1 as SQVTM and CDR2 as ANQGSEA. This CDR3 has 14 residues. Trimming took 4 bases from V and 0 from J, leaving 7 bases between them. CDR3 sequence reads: CSVVLSSGANVLTF. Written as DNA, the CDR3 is TGCAGCGTTGTCCTGTCCTCTGGGGCCAACGTCCTGACTTTC.

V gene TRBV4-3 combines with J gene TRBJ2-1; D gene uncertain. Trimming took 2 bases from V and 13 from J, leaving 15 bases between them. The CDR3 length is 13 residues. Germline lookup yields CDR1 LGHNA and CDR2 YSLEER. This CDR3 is CASSQSEDLKQFF. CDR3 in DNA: TGCGCCAGCAGCCAATCTGAAGACTTGAAACAGTTCTTC.

Here the CDR3 DNA reads TGCAGCGCCCAACAGGGTTCCGAAAAACTGTTTTTT. This translates into CSAQQGSEKLFF. The chain uses TRBV29-1 and TRBJ1-4, with D maybe TRBD1 (6 bases). The CDR3 extends over 12 amino acids. Trimming cost V 7 bases and J 8 bases, with 14 bases left between them. CDR1 is SQVTM and CDR2 is ANQGSEA in the germline V gene.

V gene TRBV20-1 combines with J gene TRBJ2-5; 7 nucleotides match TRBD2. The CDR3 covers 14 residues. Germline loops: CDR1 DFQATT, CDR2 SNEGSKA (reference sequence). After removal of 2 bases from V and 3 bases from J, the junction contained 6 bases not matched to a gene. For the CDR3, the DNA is TGCAGTGCTAGACTCCGGGACTATAAAGAGACCCAGTACTTC. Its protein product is CSARLRDYKETQYF.

CDR3 nucleotides: TGTGCCACCAGCAGAGGGTACAGGGGACCGAACACTGAAGCTTTCTTT. It codes for CATSRGYRGPNTEAFF. V is TRBV15 and J is TRBJ1-1; 7 nucleotides match TRBD1. The CDR3 runs 16 residues. Looked up from germline, CDR1 is LNHNV and CDR2 is YYDKDF (reference sequence). J lost 1 base, V lost 1 base, and 6 bases had no gene match.

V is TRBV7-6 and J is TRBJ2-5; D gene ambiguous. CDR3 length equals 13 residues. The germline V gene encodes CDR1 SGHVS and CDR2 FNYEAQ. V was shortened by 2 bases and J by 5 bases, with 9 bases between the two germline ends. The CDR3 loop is CASSLFSSETQYF. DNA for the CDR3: TGTGCCAGCAGCTTATTCTCATCGGAGACCCAGTACTTC. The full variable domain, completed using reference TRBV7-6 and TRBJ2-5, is GAGVSQSPRYKVTKRGQDVALRCDPISGHVSLYWYRQALGQGPEFLTYFNYEAQQDKSGLPNDRFSAERPEGSISTLTIQRTEQRDSAMYRCASSLFSSETQYFGPGTRLLVL.

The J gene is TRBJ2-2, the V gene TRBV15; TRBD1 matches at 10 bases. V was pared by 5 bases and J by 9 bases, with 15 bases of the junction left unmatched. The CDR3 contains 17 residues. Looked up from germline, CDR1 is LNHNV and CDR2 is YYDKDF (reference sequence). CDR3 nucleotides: TGTGCCACCAGCCCCACCGGGACAGGGGTACCCCGGCGGGAGCTGTTTTTT. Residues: CATSPTGTGVPRRELFF.